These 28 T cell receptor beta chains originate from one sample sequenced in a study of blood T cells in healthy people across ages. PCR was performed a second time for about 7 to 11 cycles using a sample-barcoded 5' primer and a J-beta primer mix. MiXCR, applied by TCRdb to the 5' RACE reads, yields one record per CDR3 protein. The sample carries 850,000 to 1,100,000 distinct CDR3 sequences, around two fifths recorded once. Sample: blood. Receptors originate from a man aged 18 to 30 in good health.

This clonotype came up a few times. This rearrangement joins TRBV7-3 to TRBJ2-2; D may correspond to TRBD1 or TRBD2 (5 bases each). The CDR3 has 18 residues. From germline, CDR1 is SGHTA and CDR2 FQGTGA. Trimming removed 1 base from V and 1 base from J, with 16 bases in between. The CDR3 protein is CASSLNGGDAGNTGELFF. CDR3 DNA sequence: TGTGCCAGCAGCTTAAATGGGGGTGATGCGGGGAACACCGGGGAGCTGTTTTTT.

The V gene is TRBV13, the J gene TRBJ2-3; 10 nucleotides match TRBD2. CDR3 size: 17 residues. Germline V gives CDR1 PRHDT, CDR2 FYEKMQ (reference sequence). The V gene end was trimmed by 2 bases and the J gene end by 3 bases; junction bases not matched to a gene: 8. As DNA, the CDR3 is TGTGCCAGCAGCTTACCAGGGTCACTAGCGGGGACAGATACGCAGTATTTT. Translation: CASSLPGSLAGTDTQYF.

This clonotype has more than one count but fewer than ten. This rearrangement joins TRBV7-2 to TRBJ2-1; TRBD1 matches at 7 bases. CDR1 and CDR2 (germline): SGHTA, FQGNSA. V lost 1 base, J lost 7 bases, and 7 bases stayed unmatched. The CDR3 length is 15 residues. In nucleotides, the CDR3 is TGTGCCAGCAGCTTAGTACAGGGGATTGGGAATGAGCAGTTCTTC. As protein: CASSLVQGIGNEQFF.

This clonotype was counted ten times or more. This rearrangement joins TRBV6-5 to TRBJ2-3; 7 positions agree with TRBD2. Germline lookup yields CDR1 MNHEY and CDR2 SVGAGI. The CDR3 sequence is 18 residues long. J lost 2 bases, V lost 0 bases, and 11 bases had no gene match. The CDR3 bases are TGTGCCAGCAGTTACTCCACGCAGCGGGGAATCGACACAGATACGCAGTATTTT. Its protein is CASSYSTQRGIDTDTQYF.

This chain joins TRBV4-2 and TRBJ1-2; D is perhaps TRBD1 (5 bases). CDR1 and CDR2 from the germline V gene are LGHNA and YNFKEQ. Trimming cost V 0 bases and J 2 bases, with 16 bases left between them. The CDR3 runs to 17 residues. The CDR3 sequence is CASSQDLLVRDNYGYTF. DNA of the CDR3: TGTGCCAGCAGCCAAGATCTGCTAGTCAGGGACAACTATGGCTACACCTTC.

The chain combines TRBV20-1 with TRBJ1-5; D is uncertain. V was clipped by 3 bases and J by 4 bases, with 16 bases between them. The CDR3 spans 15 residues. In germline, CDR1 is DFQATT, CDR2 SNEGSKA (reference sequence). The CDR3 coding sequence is TGCAGTGCTAGGTCTGCGGTCGGTCAAAATCAGCCCCAGCATTTT. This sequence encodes CSARSAVGQNQPQHF.

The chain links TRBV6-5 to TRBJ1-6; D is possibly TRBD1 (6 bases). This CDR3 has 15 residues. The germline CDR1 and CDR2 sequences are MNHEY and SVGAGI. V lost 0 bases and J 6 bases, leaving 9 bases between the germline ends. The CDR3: CASSYSDRVNSPLHF. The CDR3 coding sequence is TGTGCCAGCAGTTACTCGGACAGAGTTAATTCACCCCTCCACTTT.

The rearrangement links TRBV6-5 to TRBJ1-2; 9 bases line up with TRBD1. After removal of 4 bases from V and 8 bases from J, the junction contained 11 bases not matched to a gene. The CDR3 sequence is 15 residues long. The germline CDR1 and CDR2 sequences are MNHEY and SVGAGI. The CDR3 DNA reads TGTGCCAGCAGTTCCTCCGGGACAGGGCTCGAGGGCTACACCTTC. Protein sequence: CASSSSGTGLEGYTF.

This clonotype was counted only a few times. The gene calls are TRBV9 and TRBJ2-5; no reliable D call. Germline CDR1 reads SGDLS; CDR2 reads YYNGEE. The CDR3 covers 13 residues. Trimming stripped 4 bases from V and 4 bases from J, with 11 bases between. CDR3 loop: CASSLGPGETQYF. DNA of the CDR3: TGTGCCAGCAGCCTCGGACCTGGAGAGACCCAGTACTTC. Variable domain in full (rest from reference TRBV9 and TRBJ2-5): DSGVTQTPKHLITATGQRVTLRCSPRSGDLSVYWYQQSLDQGLQFLIQYYNGEERAKGNILERFSAQQFPDLHSELNLSSLELGDSALYFCASSLGPGETQYFGPGTRLLVL.

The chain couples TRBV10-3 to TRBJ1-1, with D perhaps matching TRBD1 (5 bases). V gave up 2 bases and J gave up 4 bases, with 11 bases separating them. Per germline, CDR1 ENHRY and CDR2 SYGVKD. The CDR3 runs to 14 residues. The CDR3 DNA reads TGTGCCATCAGTGAGGCCGGGACTGCCACTGAAGCTTTCTTT. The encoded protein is CAISEAGTATEAFF.

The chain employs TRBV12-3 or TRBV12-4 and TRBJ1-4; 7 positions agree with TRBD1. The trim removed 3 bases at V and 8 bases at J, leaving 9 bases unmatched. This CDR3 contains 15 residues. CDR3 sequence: CASSFGRGLGEKLFF. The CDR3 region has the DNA TGTGCCAGCAGTTTTGGCAGGGGGTTGGGAGAAAAACTGTTTTTT.

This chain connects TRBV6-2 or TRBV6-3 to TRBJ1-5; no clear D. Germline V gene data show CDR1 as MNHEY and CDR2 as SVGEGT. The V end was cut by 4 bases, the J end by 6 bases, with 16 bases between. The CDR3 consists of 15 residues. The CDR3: CASSSPGHLAQPQHF. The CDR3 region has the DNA TGTGCCAGCAGTTCTCCGGGTCACTTGGCTCAGCCCCAGCATTTT.

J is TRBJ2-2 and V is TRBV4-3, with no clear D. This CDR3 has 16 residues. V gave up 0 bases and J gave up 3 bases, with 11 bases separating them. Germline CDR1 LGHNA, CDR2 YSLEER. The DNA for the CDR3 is TGCGCCAGCAGCCAAGATAAGCTAGGGCACACCGGGGAGCTGTTTTTT. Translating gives CASSQDKLGHTGELFF.

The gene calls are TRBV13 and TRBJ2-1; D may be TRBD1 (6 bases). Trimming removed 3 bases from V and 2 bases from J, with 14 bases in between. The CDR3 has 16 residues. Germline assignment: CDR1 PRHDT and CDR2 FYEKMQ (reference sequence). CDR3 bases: TGTGCCAGCAGCTTGAAGGGGGAGAACCCCTACAATGAGCAGTTCTTC. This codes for CASSLKGENPYNEQFF.

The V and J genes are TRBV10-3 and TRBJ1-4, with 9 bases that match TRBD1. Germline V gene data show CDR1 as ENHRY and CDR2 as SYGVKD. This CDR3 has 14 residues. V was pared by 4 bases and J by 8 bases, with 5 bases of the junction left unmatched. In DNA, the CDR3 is TGTGCCATCAGTGGGACAGGGGCTGGAGAAAAACTGTTTTTT. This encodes CAISGTGAGEKLFF.

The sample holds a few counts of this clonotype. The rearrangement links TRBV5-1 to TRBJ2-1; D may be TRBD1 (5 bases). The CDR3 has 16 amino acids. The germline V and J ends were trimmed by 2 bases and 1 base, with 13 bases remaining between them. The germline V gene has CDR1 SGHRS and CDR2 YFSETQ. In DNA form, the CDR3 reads TGCGCCAGCAGCTTATTACTTCAGGGTTCCTACAATGAGCAGTTCTTC. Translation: CASSLLLQGSYNEQFF.

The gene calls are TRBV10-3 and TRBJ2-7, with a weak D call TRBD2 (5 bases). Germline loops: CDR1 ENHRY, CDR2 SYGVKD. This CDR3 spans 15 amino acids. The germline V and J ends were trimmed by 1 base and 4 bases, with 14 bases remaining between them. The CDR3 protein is CAISEFGKRRYEQYF. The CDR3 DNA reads TGTGCCATCAGTGAGTTCGGGAAAAGGAGGTACGAGCAGTACTTC.

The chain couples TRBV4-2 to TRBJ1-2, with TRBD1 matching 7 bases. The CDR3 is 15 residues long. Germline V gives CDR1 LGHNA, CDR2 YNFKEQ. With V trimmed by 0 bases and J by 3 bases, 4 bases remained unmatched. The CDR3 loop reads CASSQDGQDYYGYTF. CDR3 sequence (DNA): TGTGCCAGCAGCCAAGATGGACAGGACTACTATGGCTACACCTTC.

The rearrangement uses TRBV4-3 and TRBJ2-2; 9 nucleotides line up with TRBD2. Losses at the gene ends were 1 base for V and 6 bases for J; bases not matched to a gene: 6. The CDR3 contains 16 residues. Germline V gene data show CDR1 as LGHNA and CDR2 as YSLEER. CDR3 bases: TGCGCCAGCAGCCAAGTATTAAGCGGGGGGCCCGGGGAGCTGTTTTTT. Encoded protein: CASSQVLSGGPGELFF.

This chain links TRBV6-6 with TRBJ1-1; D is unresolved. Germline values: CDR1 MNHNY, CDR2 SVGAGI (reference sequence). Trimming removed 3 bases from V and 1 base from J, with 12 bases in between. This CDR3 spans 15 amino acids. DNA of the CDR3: TGTGCCAGCAGTTATATGACCCTCGGGAACACTGAAGCTTTCTTT. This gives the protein CASSYMTLGNTEAFF.

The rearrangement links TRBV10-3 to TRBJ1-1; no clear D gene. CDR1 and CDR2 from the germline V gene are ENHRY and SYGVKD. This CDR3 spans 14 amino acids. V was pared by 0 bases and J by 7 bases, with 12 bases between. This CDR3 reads CAISESVGGGEAFF. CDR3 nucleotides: TGTGCCATCAGTGAGTCGGTGGGAGGTGGTGAAGCTTTCTTT.

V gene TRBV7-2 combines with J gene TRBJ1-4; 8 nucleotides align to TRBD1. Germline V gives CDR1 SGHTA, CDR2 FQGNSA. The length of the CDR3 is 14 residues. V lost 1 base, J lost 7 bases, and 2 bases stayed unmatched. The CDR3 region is CASSLGDRPEKLFF. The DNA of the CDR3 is TGTGCCAGCAGCTTAGGGGACAGGCCTGAAAAACTGTTTTTT.

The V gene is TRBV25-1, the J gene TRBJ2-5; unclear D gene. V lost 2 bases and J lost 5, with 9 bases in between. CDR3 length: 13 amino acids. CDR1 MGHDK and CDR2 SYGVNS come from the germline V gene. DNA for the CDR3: TGTGCCAGCAGTGAACGATTGGCGGAGACCCAGTACTTC. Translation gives CASSERLAETQYF.

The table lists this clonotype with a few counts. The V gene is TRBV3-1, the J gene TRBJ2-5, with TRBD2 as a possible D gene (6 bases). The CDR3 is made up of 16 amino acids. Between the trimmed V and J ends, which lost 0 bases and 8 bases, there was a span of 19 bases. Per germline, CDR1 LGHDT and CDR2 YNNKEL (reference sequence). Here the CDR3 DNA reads TGTGCCAGCAGCCAAGAGGGGCCGGGAGACGGGGACACCCAGTACTTC. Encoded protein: CASSQEGPGDGDTQYF.

CDR3 DNA sequence: TGCAGTGCTAGGGTCCCCGAGGGGACGAACACTGAAGCTTTCTTT. It is translated as CSARVPEGTNTEAFF. The chain is built from TRBV20-1 and TRBJ1-1; TRBD1 is a possible D gene (5 bases). The CDR3 covers 15 residues. CDR1 DFQATT and CDR2 SNEGSKA come from the germline V gene (reference sequence). V dropped 3 bases and J dropped 1 base, with 15 bases sitting between them.

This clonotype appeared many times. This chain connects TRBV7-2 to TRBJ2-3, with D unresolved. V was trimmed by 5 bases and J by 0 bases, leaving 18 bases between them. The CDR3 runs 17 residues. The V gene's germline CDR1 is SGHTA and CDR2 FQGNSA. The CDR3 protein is CASSLTTIETSTDTQYF. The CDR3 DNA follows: TGTGCCAGCAGCCTAACCACGATAGAAACTAGCACAGATACGCAGTATTTT.

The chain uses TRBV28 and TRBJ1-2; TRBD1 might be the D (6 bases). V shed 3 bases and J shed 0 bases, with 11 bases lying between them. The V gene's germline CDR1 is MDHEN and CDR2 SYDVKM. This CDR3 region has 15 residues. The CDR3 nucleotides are TGTGCCAGCAGTTTCCAAGGGGGAACTAACTATGGCTACACCTTC. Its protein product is CASSFQGGTNYGYTF.

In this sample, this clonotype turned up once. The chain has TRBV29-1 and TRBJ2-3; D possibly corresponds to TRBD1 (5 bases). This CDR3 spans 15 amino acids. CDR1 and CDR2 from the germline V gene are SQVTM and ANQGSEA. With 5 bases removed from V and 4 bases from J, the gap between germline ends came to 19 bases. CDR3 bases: TGCAGCGTTTGTAGGCCGACAGATTATTCAGATACGCAGTATTTT. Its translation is CSVCRPTDYSDTQYF.